The 30 T cell receptor beta chains listed next were all sequenced from one sample in a study of T cells after yellow fever vaccination. One entry per CDR3 protein results from TCRdb running MiXCR on the 5' RACE reads. The profile shows 99,000 or so distinct CDR3 sequences, about 5.8% of them singletons. The starting material was CD8+ T cells sorted from PBMCs, obtained 10 days after the yellow fever booster vaccination. These receptors came from a man between 18 and 29 years old who received the YFV17D yellow fever vaccine.

This clonotype was recorded many times. The chain is built from TRBV7-8 and TRBJ1-2, with D possibly being TRBD1 (6 bases). Trimming took 1 base from V and 4 from J, leaving 10 bases between them. This CDR3 spans 14 amino acids. Per germline, CDR1 SGHVS and CDR2 FQNEAQ. CDR3 DNA sequence: TGTGCCAGCAGCTTAGAGGGGGACCTCTATGGCTACACCTTC. Amino acids: CASSLEGDLYGYTF.

This clonotype was seen ten or more times. This chain uses TRBV7-2 with TRBJ2-5; D is unresolved. CDR3 length: 12 residues. Germline CDR1 and CDR2: SGHTA and FQGNSA. The ends were cut back, 5 bases at V and 5 bases at J, with 9 bases in the middle. The CDR3 protein is CASSATLETQYF. CDR3 sequence (DNA): TGTGCCAGCAGCGCAACTTTGGAGACCCAGTACTTC.

J is TRBJ2-5 and V is TRBV7-9; no reliable D call. CDR1 and CDR2 (germline): SEHNR, FQNEAQ (reference sequence). Trimming removed 3 bases at V and 3 bases at J, with 8 bases between. This CDR3 comprises 13 residues. The CDR3 is CASSFRNEETQYF. CDR3 coding DNA: TGTGCCAGCAGCTTTCGAAACGAAGAGACCCAGTACTTC.

The rearrangement uses TRBV4-3 and TRBJ2-3; possibly TRBD1 or TRBD2 for D (5 bases each). The CDR3 totals 17 residues. The germline gives CDR1 LGHNA, CDR2 YSLEER. V was shortened by 0 bases and J by 3 bases, with 16 bases between the two germline ends. CDR3 protein: CASSQDMGEGETDTQYF. CDR3 bases: TGCGCCAGCAGCCAAGATATGGGGGAAGGAGAGACAGATACGCAGTATTTT.

The CDR3 nucleotides read TGCGCCAGCAACCTACCCTATAATTCACCCCTCCACTTT. Protein sequence: CASNLPYNSPLHF. The rearrangement uses TRBV4-1 and TRBJ1-6, with no clear D. V lost 7 bases and J 2 bases, leaving 6 bases between the germline ends. The germline CDR1 and CDR2 sequences are MGHRA and YSYEKL. There are 13 residues in the CDR3.

The rearrangement joins TRBV29-1 to TRBJ1-2; no clear D gene. In germline, CDR1 is SQVTM, CDR2 ANQGSEA. The V gene lost 8 bases and the J gene lost 3 bases, with 13 bases spanning the gap. The CDR3 runs to 12 residues. CDR3 bases: TGCAGCTCAACTTCAGGAGACTATGGCTACACCTTC. Its translation: CSSTSGDYGYTF.

This clonotype was seen repeatedly, ten times or more. The J gene is TRBJ2-6, the V gene TRBV4-1; D not certain. Between the trimmed V and J ends, which lost 4 bases and 0 bases, there was a span of 4 bases. This CDR3 region has 14 residues. Germline values: CDR1 MGHRA, CDR2 YSYEKL. The CDR3 DNA reads as TGCGCCAGCAGCCCGAACTCTGGGGCCAACGTCCTGACTTTC. Amino acids: CASSPNSGANVLTF.

This clonotype was counted at least ten times. The genes are TRBV29-1 and TRBJ2-1, with D uncertain. This CDR3 is 15 amino acids long. From germline, CDR1 is SQVTM and CDR2 ANQGSEA. Between the trimmed V and J ends, which lost 0 bases and 1 base, there was a span of 10 bases. DNA of the CDR3: TGCAGCGTTGAAGATTCGAAAATATCCTACAATGAGCAGTTCTTC. Translating gives CSVEDSKISYNEQFF.

This clonotype was found many times. J is TRBJ2-4 and V is TRBV14; TRBD2 is a possible D gene (5 bases). The CDR3 totals 19 residues. CDR1 and CDR2 (germline): SGHDN, FVKESK. Trimming left V 1 base short and J 1 base short, with 20 bases between. The CDR3 DNA reads as TGTGCCAGCAGCCAAGGCCTGTACGGGGTTGAACCCGCCAAAAACATTCAGTACTTC. This translates into CASSQGLYGVEPAKNIQYF.

This clonotype came up many times. The rearrangement links TRBV7-2 to TRBJ1-1, with D unclear. CDR1 is SGHTA and CDR2 is FQGNSA in the germline V gene. V lost 1 base to trimming and J lost 4 bases, with 13 bases between them. The CDR3 extends over 15 amino acids. The CDR3 nucleotides read TGTGCCAGCAGCTTAGAGCGGAGAGGCGGCACTGAAGCTTTCTTT. This codes for CASSLERRGGTEAFF.

This clonotype was recorded many times. V gene TRBV4-1 combines with J gene TRBJ1-1; weak D call: TRBD1 (6 bases). The CDR3 spans 18 residues. Germline V gives CDR1 MGHRA, CDR2 YSYEKL. V dropped 1 base and J dropped 8 bases, with 26 bases sitting between them. The CDR3 DNA reads TGCGCCAGCAGCCAAGCGACTGTAGGGGGAAGCGGGCAACGCGAAGCTTTCTTT. Protein product: CASSQATVGGSGQREAFF.

In this sample, this clonotype turned up a few times. The CDR3 region has the DNA TGCGCCAGCAGCCAAGAGCAGCGGGGGTCCTACAATGAGCAGTTCTTC. This encodes CASSQEQRGSYNEQFF. The chain uses TRBV4-1 and TRBJ2-1; 8 bases fit TRBD2. CDR3 size: 16 residues. Germline V gene data show CDR1 as MGHRA and CDR2 as YSYEKL. V was clipped by 0 bases and J by 1 base; unmatched bases: 2.

The chain couples TRBV6-2 or TRBV6-3 to TRBJ1-1; D might be TRBD1 (6 bases). Trimming left V 5 bases short and J 0 bases short, with 13 bases between. The CDR3 loop spans 15 amino acids. Germline V gene sequence: CDR1 MNHEY, CDR2 SVGEGT. CDR3 loop: CASSPRTDMNTEAFF. The DNA for the CDR3 is TGTGCCAGCAGTCCGCGGACAGACATGAACACTGAAGCTTTCTTT.

This clonotype was seen ten or more times. The chain joins TRBV12-3 or TRBV12-4 to TRBJ1-5; 7 bases match TRBD1. The V and J ends lost 0 bases and 6 bases, in that order; junction bases with no gene match: 2. The CDR3 covers 14 residues. The CDR3 spells CASSLAGGGQPQHF. CDR3 bases: TGTGCCAGCAGTTTAGCAGGGGGCGGTCAGCCCCAGCATTTT.

This clonotype has only a few counts. The chain employs TRBV11-2 and TRBJ2-2; D could derive from TRBD1 or TRBD2 (5 bases each). The V end was cut by 1 base, the J end by 7 bases, with 7 bases between. The CDR3 extends over 13 amino acids. Germline V gene sequence: CDR1 SGHAT, CDR2 FQNNGV. This CDR3 is CASSLGGNGELFF. The CDR3 DNA reads TGTGCCAGCAGCTTAGGGGGGAACGGGGAGCTGTTTTTT.

This clonotype was observed a handful of times. The J gene is TRBJ2-7, the V gene TRBV7-2, with 8 bases aligning to TRBD1. The V and J ends lost 5 bases and 5 bases, in that order; junction bases with no gene match: 14. The germline gives CDR1 SGHTA, CDR2 FQGNSA. The CDR3 runs 16 residues. The CDR3 here is CASSATLNRGTHEQYV. The CDR3 region has the DNA TGTGCCAGCAGCGCCACCTTGAACAGGGGGACGCACGAGCAGTACGTC.

This clonotype came up many times. This chain connects TRBV12-3 or TRBV12-4 to TRBJ2-2; D not resolved. The CDR3 extends over 12 amino acids. The V gene lost 8 bases and the J gene lost 8 bases, with 12 bases spanning the gap. CDR3 amino acids: CASWLVSGELFF. The CDR3 region has the DNA TGTGCCAGCTGGCTAGTATCTGGGGAGCTGTTTTTT.

V gene TRBV12-3 or TRBV12-4 combines with J gene TRBJ1-1; 8 bases line up with TRBD1. This CDR3 spans 18 amino acids. Trimming removed 4 bases from V and 5 bases from J; junction bases left unmatched: 18. The CDR3, as DNA: TGTGCCAGCAGTTCCCTCGTTGGCAGGGGGCGTTTTCGTACTGAAGCTTTCTTT. Translation: CASSSLVGRGRFRTEAFF.

This clonotype has more than one count but fewer than ten. The rearrangement links TRBV10-2 to TRBJ1-1, with D unclear. The CDR3 spans 14 residues. The V end lost 3 bases, the J end lost 5 bases, and 13 bases lay between the germline ends. Looked up from germline, CDR1 is WSHSY and CDR2 is SAAADI. CDR3 residues: CASSDIPGGTEAFF. CDR3 sequence (DNA): TGCGCCAGCAGTGACATCCCTGGAGGGACTGAAGCTTTCTTT.

This clonotype was detected many times. The chain employs TRBV15 and TRBJ2-4; D tentatively reads TRBD1 or TRBD2 (5 bases each). Germline V gives CDR1 LNHNV, CDR2 YYDKDF (reference sequence). Trimming removed 3 bases from V and 0 bases from J, with 12 bases in between. The CDR3 is 16 residues long. CDR3 coding DNA: TGTGCCACCAGCAGGACCCGGGACCGAGCCAAAAACATTCAGTACTTC. The encoded protein is CATSRTRDRAKNIQYF.

The chain joins TRBV9 to TRBJ1-6, with D unclear. The V end lost 0 bases, the J end lost 10 bases, and 5 bases lay between the germline ends. Germline CDR1 reads SGDLS; CDR2 reads YYNGEE. This CDR3 spans 12 amino acids. In DNA form, the CDR3 reads TGTGCCAGCAGCGTAGACGGCTCACCCCTCCACTTT. It encodes CASSVDGSPLHF.

The table lists this clonotype with a few counts. This rearrangement joins TRBV4-1 to TRBJ2-1; D may be TRBD2 (5 bases). Germline V gives CDR1 MGHRA, CDR2 YSYEKL. This CDR3 has 18 amino acids. The germline V and J ends were trimmed by 1 base and 1 base, with 17 bases remaining between them. CDR3 sequence: CASSQVPWGAASYNEQFF. As DNA, the CDR3 is TGCGCCAGCAGCCAAGTTCCTTGGGGAGCGGCTTCCTACAATGAGCAGTTCTTC.

Here the CDR3 DNA reads TGCGGGGCGGGGAGCTCCTATAATTCACCCCTCCACTTT. Translating gives CGAGSSYNSPLHF. The chain combines TRBV29-1 with TRBJ1-6; perhaps TRBD1 as D (5 bases). The CDR3 is made up of 13 amino acids. Germline CDR1 SQVTM, CDR2 ANQGSEA.

V gene TRBV4-1 combines with J gene TRBJ1-5; D is unresolved. The V end was cut by 0 bases, the J end by 2 bases, with 5 bases between. The CDR3 runs to 14 residues. The germline V gene has CDR1 MGHRA and CDR2 YSYEKL. The CDR3 loop is CASSQDFGNQPQHF. The CDR3 bases are TGCGCCAGCAGCCAAGATTTTGGCAATCAGCCCCAGCATTTT.

This clonotype was recorded a few times. The chain links TRBV5-6 to TRBJ2-1; either TRBD1 or TRBD2 may fit D (5 bases each). Trimming left V 1 base short and J 10 bases short, with 21 bases between. The CDR3 extends over 16 amino acids. Germline CDR1 SGHDT, CDR2 YYEEEE. CDR3 amino acids: CASSLKFDSRLREQFF. CDR3 nucleotides: TGTGCCAGCAGCTTGAAATTCGACAGTCGACTAAGGGAGCAGTTCTTC.

The chain joins TRBV7-9 to TRBJ2-5; D may correspond to TRBD1 or TRBD2 (5 bases each). The CDR3 is 14 amino acids. Germline CDR1 and CDR2: SEHNR and FQNEAQ (reference sequence). Trimming pared 5 bases from V and 3 bases from J, leaving 13 bases between. The CDR3 DNA sequence: TGTGCCAGCAGCATGGGACCGAGAAAAGAGACCCAGTACTTC. Residues: CASSMGPRKETQYF.

The gene calls are TRBV29-1 and TRBJ1-1; 7 nucleotides line up with TRBD1. Per the germline V gene, CDR1 is SQVTM and CDR2 is ANQGSEA. J gave up 5 bases and V 8 bases, and 8 bases lay outside the gene matches. The CDR3 has 12 amino acids. The CDR3 sequence: CSHTGVVTEAFF. DNA of the CDR3: TGCAGCCATACAGGGGTCGTTACTGAAGCTTTCTTT.

This clonotype has only a few counts. The J gene is TRBJ1-6, the V gene TRBV4-2; the match to TRBD1 covers 7 bases. The trim removed 2 bases at V and 8 bases at J, leaving 6 bases unmatched. Germline assignment: CDR1 LGHNA and CDR2 YNFKEQ. The CDR3 runs 15 residues. The DNA of the CDR3 is TGTGCCAGCAGCCAACCGAAGACAGGGCATTCACCCCTCCACTTT. Translated, it gives CASSQPKTGHSPLHF.

This chain connects TRBV29-1 to TRBJ1-2, with a weak D call TRBD1 (6 bases). V lost 0 bases and J lost 3, with 14 bases in between. CDR1 SQVTM and CDR2 ANQGSEA come from the germline V gene. The CDR3 is 15 amino acids. As DNA, the CDR3 is TGCAGCGTTGAAGAAGGGGGTCTCTTTTACTATGGCTACACCTTC. Its protein product is CSVEEGGLFYYGYTF.

This clonotype was observed at least ten times. J is TRBJ2-7 and V is TRBV5-5; unclear D gene. Germline CDR1 reads SGHKS; CDR2 reads YYEKEE (reference sequence). V shed 4 bases and J shed 3 bases, with 11 bases lying between them. The CDR3 has 13 amino acids. CDR3 nucleotides: TGTGCCAGCAGCCGCAGGTGGGACTACGAGCAGTACGTC. Protein product: CASSRRWDYEQYV.